This TCR beta chain was observed in a study of shared clonotypes between healthy human individuals. A word on this clone: No antigen is known for it.

This CDR3 has 15 amino acids. The V and J ends lost 2 bases and 2 bases, in that order; junction bases with no gene match: 4. Germline V lookup: CDR1 SGHRS, CDR2 YFSETQ. The naive CD8 subset, CD45RO-negative cells positively selected for CCR7, excluded terminally differentiated effector memory CD45RA+ cells. Study-wide points: Estimated richness values were generally larger in naive subsets than in memory subsets. About 5.2% was the fraction of naive CD4 clonotypes found shared across a few donors. In contrast to clonotypes shared by all four donors, non-shared clonotypes had lower generation probabilities.

How the authors handled the data: ImmunoSEQ gave junction-only sequences without quality scores, so filtering differed. Sequencing used immunoSEQ multiplex PCR; TCRdb keeps in-frame clones, though not all of them. The V and J calls and clone size are taken from that table; D and trimming were inferred from the DNA. The repertoire has hundreds of thousands of clones, approximately 96% of them found once; the top ten carry approximately 0.1%. The genes are TRBV5-1 and TRBJ1-1; 9 nucleotides match TRBD1. The source of this sequence is a woman younger than 45 in good health. The sample comprised naive CD8+ T cells sorted from blood. The DNA for the CDR3 is TGCGCCAGCAGCTTTGGGACAGGGTCTAACACTGAAGCTTTCTTT. As protein: CASSFGTGSNTEAFF.